One sample yielded the 29 T cell receptor beta chains listed below, sequenced in a study of cytomegalovirus exposure and HLA in healthy donors. The PCR ran on 60 Vbeta and 13 Jbeta primers. Libraries were prepared by immunoSEQ multiplex PCR; TCRdb keeps only in-frame clonotypes and omits some of them. This sample has 150,000 to 200,000 clones, with approximately 85% found just once. The specimen sequenced was PBMCs. Source of these receptors: a man aged 18 to 29 in good health and CMV-seronegative.

The chain has TRBV28 and TRBJ2-3; 11 nucleotides line up with TRBD2. CDR3 size: 14 residues. Germline V gives CDR1 MDHEN, CDR2 SYDVKM. V was pared by 6 bases and J by 4 bases, with 3 bases of the junction left unmatched. The CDR3 DNA sequence: TGTGCCAGCAGGACTAGCGGGACCCCAGATACGCAGTATTTT. It translates to CASRTSGTPDTQYF.

This clone showed up just a few times. This chain joins TRBV5-1 and TRBJ2-2; the D is unclear. The CDR3 extends over 15 amino acids. CDR1 is SGHRS and CDR2 is YFSETQ in the germline V gene. V was pared by 0 bases and J by 0 bases, with 6 bases between. CDR3 loop: CASSLVQSNTGELFF. CDR3 bases: TGCGCCAGCAGCTTGGTACAGTCGAACACCGGGGAGCTGTTTTTT.

This chain's CDR3 is CASRDRGRGNTEAFF. CDR3 coding DNA: TGTGCCAGCAGAGACAGGGGGCGAGGGAACACTGAAGCTTTCTTT. The V gene is TRBV6-1, the J gene TRBJ1-1; 10 nucleotides agree with TRBD1. CDR3 length equals 15 residues. Per germline, CDR1 MNHNS and CDR2 SASEGT. Trimming cost V 6 bases and J 1 base; bases outside gene matches: 5.

This rearrangement joins TRBV7-9 to TRBJ2-5; TRBD1 agrees at 10 bases. The last part of the DNA fits TRBJ2-7 better; the J call may be wrong. The length of the CDR3 is 16 residues. From germline, CDR1 is SEHNR and CDR2 FQNEAQ (reference sequence). The CDR3: CASTRTGGARSYEQYF. As DNA, the CDR3 is TGTGCCAGCACCCGGACAGGGGGGGCTCGGTCCTACGAGCAGTACTTC.

CDR3 DNA: TGTGCCAGCAGCCTCACCGGGACAGGGGCCGATTTCTCCGAGCAGTACTTC. This translates into CASSLTGTGADFSEQYF. The V and J genes are TRBV28 and TRBJ2-7; 10 positions agree with TRBD1. Trimming took 6 bases from V and 6 from J; bases not matched to a gene: 17. From germline, CDR1 is MDHEN and CDR2 SYDVKM. There are 17 residues in the CDR3.

The genes are TRBV28 and TRBJ1-3; no clear D gene. V was pared by 7 bases and J by 0 bases, with 13 bases between. Germline loops: CDR1 MDHEN, CDR2 SYDVKM. CDR3 length equals 15 residues. CDR3 coding DNA: TGTGCCAGCATTGCCCGAGGGTCCTCTGGAAACACCATATATTTT. Its translation is CASIARGSSGNTIYF.

This sequence joins TRBV27 and TRBJ1-2; 10 bases align to TRBD1. This CDR3 has 16 amino acids. Germline-derived CDR1 and CDR2 are MNHEY and SMNVEV (reference sequence). J lost 4 bases, V lost 5 bases, and 10 bases had no gene match. The CDR3 coding sequence is TGTGCCAGCAGTAAAGGTGGGACAGGGGTTGGCTATGGCTACACCTTC. This gives the protein CASSKGGTGVGYGYTF.

This sequence joins TRBV14 and TRBJ1-1; D is possibly TRBD1 (6 bases). The ends were cut back, 0 bases at V and 7 bases at J, with 18 bases in the middle. Germline loops: CDR1 SGHDN, CDR2 FVKESK. The CDR3 spans 16 residues. The DNA for the CDR3 is TGTGCCAGCAGCCAAGACGGACAGTACGGAACAAGTGAAGCTTTCTTT. This codes for CASSQDGQYGTSEAFF.

The chain carries TRBV5-1 and TRBJ2-7; 10 bases match TRBD1. Germline V CDR1 and CDR2: SGHRS, YFSETQ. V lost 1 base and J lost 0; bases outside the gene matches: 13. This CDR3 contains 19 residues. The CDR3 DNA follows: TGCGCCAGCAGCTTGCTGGACAGGGGGAAGTCCCTCCGCTCCTACGAGCAGTACTTC. Translated: CASSLLDRGKSLRSYEQYF.

The chain recombines TRBV4-3 with TRBJ2-7, with D tentatively TRBD1 (5 bases). The CDR3 consists of 15 residues. The V gene lost 1 base and the J gene lost 3 bases, with 13 bases spanning the gap. From germline, CDR1 is LGHNA and CDR2 YSLEER. The CDR3 nucleotides read TGCGCCAGCAGCCAAGGCGTAGGGGCAGGCTACGAGCAGTACTTC. Translated, it gives CASSQGVGAGYEQYF.

This clone was seen a single time. The rearrangement links TRBV5-5 to TRBJ2-3; TRBD2 aligns across 9 bases. The CDR3 extends over 16 amino acids. Trimming at V came to 0 bases and at J to 4 bases, leaving 6 bases not matched to a gene. Germline V gene lookup returns CDR1 SGHKS and CDR2 YYEKEE (reference sequence). In nucleotides, the CDR3 is TGTGCCAGCAGCTTGGAAGGCGGGGGGGGGCCAGATACGCAGTATTTT. This sequence encodes CASSLEGGGGPDTQYF.

CDR3 DNA: TGCGCCAGCAGTCCTCTGTTTTTTTCTCATGGCTACACCTTC. Translated, it gives CASSPLFFSHGYTF. The V and J genes are TRBV4-1 and TRBJ1-2; D gene ambiguous. Germline V lookup: CDR1 MGHRA, CDR2 YSYEKL. V shed 6 bases and J shed 6 bases, with 17 bases lying between them. The CDR3 has 14 residues.

A few counts support this clone. CDR3 DNA sequence: TGTGCCAGCAGCTCGGGACAGTACAATGAGCAGTTCTTC. As protein: CASSSGQYNEQFF. The chain has TRBV27 and TRBJ2-1; the match to TRBD1 covers 7 bases. CDR3 size: 13 residues. Germline CDR1 is MNHEY and CDR2 is SMNVEV (reference sequence). Unmatched junction bases numbered 3, after V lost 6 bases and J lost 4 bases.

The chain joins TRBV7-2 to TRBJ2-3, with TRBD2 matching 11 bases. V shed 6 bases, J shed 4 bases, and the junction held 3 bases outside the gene matches. The CDR3 is made up of 14 amino acids. CDR1 and CDR2 (germline): SGHTA, FQGNSA. The CDR3 region is CASRSLAGADTQYF. In nucleotides, the CDR3 is TGTGCCAGCAGATCACTAGCGGGAGCAGATACGCAGTATTTT.

The chain recombines TRBV5-6 with TRBJ2-1, with TRBD2 matching 7 bases. Germline V CDR1 and CDR2: SGHDT, YYEEEE. The CDR3 runs 14 residues. V lost 5 bases to trimming and J lost 8 bases; unmatched junction nucleotides: 10. CDR3 residues: CASSGGSWVDEQFF. The DNA for the CDR3 is TGTGCCAGCAGTGGCGGGAGTTGGGTCGATGAGCAGTTCTTC.

The CDR3 nucleotides read TGTGCCAGCAGTTTTGGGAATCAGGGGTTCGACGGGGAGCTGTTTTTT. Translation: CASSFGNQGFDGELFF. The chain couples TRBV27 to TRBJ2-2, with D possibly being TRBD1 (6 bases). The germline V and J ends were trimmed by 3 bases and 7 bases, with 18 bases remaining between them. There are 16 residues in the CDR3. Germline CDR1 MNHEY, CDR2 SMNVEV (reference sequence).

This sequence joins TRBV7-2 and TRBJ2-7; TRBD1 matches at 9 bases. This CDR3 has 14 residues. Germline values: CDR1 SGHTA, CDR2 FQGNSA. Trimming cost V 5 bases and J 4 bases; bases outside gene matches: 6. The CDR3 sequence: CASSRGQGGYEQYF. In DNA, the CDR3 is TGTGCCAGCAGCCGGGGACAGGGTGGGTACGAGCAGTACTTC. The complete variable domain, with remaining parts taken from reference TRBV7-2 and TRBJ2-7, reads GAGVSQSPSNKVTEKGKDVELRCDPISGHTALYWYRQSLGQGLEFLIYFQGNSAPDKSGLPSDRFSAERTGGSVSTLTIQRTQQEDSAVYLCASSRGQGGYEQYFGPGTRLTVT.

This sequence joins TRBV19 and TRBJ1-1; the D gene is possibly TRBD1 (5 bases). Trimming took off 4 bases at V and 2 bases at J, with 11 bases between the two ends. The CDR3 totals 14 residues. In germline, CDR1 is LNHDA, CDR2 SQIVND (reference sequence). The CDR3 protein is CASSRTSVNTEAFF. DNA for the CDR3: TGTGCCAGTAGTAGGACATCAGTAAACACTGAAGCTTTCTTT.

The chain has TRBV7-2 and TRBJ2-5; 9 bases agree with TRBD2. Germline lookup yields CDR1 SGHTA and CDR2 FQGNSA. The CDR3 consists of 15 residues. Unmatched junction bases numbered 7, after V lost 1 base and J lost 7 bases. Here the CDR3 DNA reads TGTGCCAGCAGCTTAGAGGGGACTAGCCTAGGGACCCAGTACTTC. This translates into CASSLEGTSLGTQYF.

The CDR3 loop is CAWSVARGLYTF. In DNA, the CDR3 is TGTGCCTGGAGTGTAGCCCGGGGACTCTACACCTTC. The chain carries TRBV30 and TRBJ1-2, with a tentative D call TRBD1 (5 bases). Germline V gives CDR1 GTSNPN, CDR2 SVGIG (reference sequence). The CDR3 is made up of 12 amino acids. The germline V and J ends were trimmed by 0 bases and 10 bases, with 12 bases remaining between them.

A remark on this clone: An end of the junction differs from the germline gene, which may be a read error. V usage is TRBV7-7 and J usage is TRBJ2-5, with 11 bases lining up with TRBD2. Per germline, CDR1 SSHAT and CDR2 FNYEAQ (reference sequence). This CDR3 has 16 residues. CDR3 in DNA: TGTGCTAGCAGCCCGCGGACTAGCGGGTTCGAAGAGACCCAGTACTTC. Amino acid sequence: CASSPRTSGFEETQYF. The full variable domain, completed using reference TRBV7-7 and TRBJ2-5, is GAGVSQSPRYKVTKRGQDVTLRCDPISSHATLYWYQQALGQGPEFLTYFNYEAQPDKSGLPSDRFSAERPEGSISTLTIQRTEQRDSAMYRCASSPRTSGFEETQYFGPGTRLLVL.

The chain has TRBV4-1 and TRBJ1-1; weak D call: TRBD1 (5 bases). This CDR3 is 14 amino acids long. The germline CDR1 and CDR2 sequences are MGHRA and YSYEKL. Trimming removed 3 bases from V and 4 bases from J, with 12 bases in between. The CDR3 nucleotides are TGCGCCAGCAGCCATGGTACAGGTGTCACTGAAGCTTTCTTT. Its protein product is CASSHGTGVTEAFF.

The table lists this clone with a count of one. This sequence joins TRBV5-1 and TRBJ2-5; 12 bases map to TRBD2. Trimming removed 0 bases from V and 11 bases from J; junction bases left unmatched: 8. This CDR3 has 15 residues. The germline V gene has CDR1 SGHRS and CDR2 YFSETQ. The CDR3 sequence: CASSLVLAGGRGQYF. The CDR3 DNA reads as TGCGCCAGCAGCTTGGTTCTAGCGGGAGGGCGCGGGCAGTACTTC.

The chain joins TRBV6-1 to TRBJ2-3; D is uncertain. The germline gives CDR1 MNHNS, CDR2 SASEGT. The V end was cut by 7 bases, the J end by 0 bases, with 11 bases between. The CDR3 covers 14 residues. CDR3 region: CASTGFFSTDTQYF. CDR3 sequence (DNA): TGTGCCAGCACCGGGTTCTTCAGCACAGATACGCAGTATTTT.

This clone was observed once. V gene TRBV15 combines with J gene TRBJ2-2; 8 nucleotides line up with TRBD1. V shed 1 base and J 2 bases; nucleotides not matched to a gene: 9. The CDR3 loop spans 18 amino acids. The V gene's germline CDR1 is LNHNV and CDR2 YYDKDF (reference sequence). CDR3 in DNA: TGTGCCACCAGCAGAGCCTCCTCAGGGGGCAGAAACACCGGGGAGCTGTTTTTT. Residues: CATSRASSGGRNTGELFF.

The rearrangement links TRBV21-1 to TRBJ2-5; the table assigns TRBD1, which was not confirmed against the DNA. TRBV21-1 is shown as a pseudogene. The CDR3 runs 13 residues. The CDR3: CASRTGGEETQYF. Here the CDR3 DNA reads TGTGCCAGCAGGACAGGGGGCGAAGAGACCCAGTACTTC.

This clone was seen a handful of times. The chain employs TRBV15 and TRBJ2-7; 7 bases fit TRBD1. Germline CDR1 LNHNV, CDR2 YYDKDF (reference sequence). V dropped 1 base and J dropped 2; count of bases not matched to a gene: 8. The CDR3 spans 16 residues. As DNA, the CDR3 is TGTGCCACCAGCAGAGTTGACAGGGCCCTTACCTACGAGCAGTACTTC. This codes for CATSRVDRALTYEQYF.

The J gene is TRBJ1-2, the V gene TRBV4-3, with a tentative D call TRBD1 (5 bases). Germline V CDR1 and CDR2: LGHNA, YSLEER. The CDR3 sequence is 15 residues long. Trimming stripped 0 bases from V and 4 bases from J, with 12 bases between. CDR3 nucleotide sequence: TGCGCCAGCAGCCAAGATTTGGGGCGGAGCTATGGCTACACCTTC. Amino acids: CASSQDLGRSYGYTF.

This clone has more than one count but fewer than ten. CDR3 nucleotide sequence: TGTGCCAGCAGTTACGGCAGGGGGGCCGGGGAGCTGTTTTTT. Its protein is CASSYGRGAGELFF. V and J are TRBV6-5 and TRBJ2-2, with a tentative D call TRBD1 (7 bases). CDR3 length: 14 amino acids. Germline V gene sequence: CDR1 MNHEY, CDR2 SVGAGI. Trimming cost V 2 bases and J 6 bases, with 10 bases left between them.